Given below is one TCR beta chain in context. In the authors' workflow: Estimated nucleated cell counts came from reference gene primer amplification. Sequenced by immunoSEQ multiplex PCR; TCRdb stores in-frame clones only, minus some. V and J calls and clone size come straight from that table; D and trimming were deduced from the DNA. This sample has around 19,000 clones, with 85% to 90% found just once. This entry is derived from a study of blood T cell repertoires in COVID-19. CDR1 SGDLS and CDR2 YYNGEE come from the germline V gene. Losses at the gene ends were 4 bases for V and 3 bases for J; bases not matched to a gene: 6. The CDR3 runs to 15 residues.

The sequence derives from a human donor in a cohort sampled during active COVID-19. The rearrangement joins TRBV9 to TRBJ1-1; 10 bases align to TRBD1. Sequencing was performed on peripheral blood. Written as DNA, the CDR3 is TGTGCCAGCAGCATGGACAGGGGGACGCACACTGAAGCTTTCTTT. It is translated as CASSMDRGTHTEAFF.